Listed below are T cell receptor beta chains from one sample, sequenced in a study of PD-L1 blockade in urothelial cancer. The repertoire was sequenced with immunoSEQ multiplex PCR; TCRdb's copy has only in-frame clones and lacks some. This table has approximately 50,000 clones, approximately 80% appearing once. Sequenced material: PBMCs, taken around atezolizumab (anti-PD-L1) treatment. The receptors derive from a middle-aged man with urothelial cancer. CDR3s leave out the opening cysteine and the closing phenylalanine or tryptophan.

J: TRBJ1-4
V: TRBV10-1
CDR3: ASSESPGTAGEKLF

J: TRBJ2-5
V: TRBV9
CDR3: ASSVDGGYQETQY

J: TRBJ2-1
V: TRBV10-3
CDR3: AISPGISNEQF

J: TRBJ2-2
V: TRBV19
CDR3: ASSFLTGGYTGELF

J: TRBJ2-1
V: TRBV27
CDR3: ASTPYGPSGRFLENEQF

J: TRBJ2-2
V: TRBV7-2
CDR3: ASSLVRGGGILESGELF

J: TRBJ1-3
V: TRBV6-5
CDR3: ASSYSKSGDGNTIY

J: TRBJ2-1
V: TRBV18
CDR3: ASSQQGAINEQF

J: TRBJ1-5
V: TRBV15
CDR3: ATHPGQGRQPQH

J: TRBJ1-5
V: TRBV27
CDR3: ASRPTGELFQPQH

J: TRBJ1-1
V: TRBV6-1
CDR3: ASSERQLMNTEAF

J: TRBJ1-1
V: TRBV18
CDR3: ASSPLIPGQGTEAF

J: TRBJ1-1
V: TRBV6-5
CDR3: ASRLLMNTEAF

J: TRBJ1-1
V: TRBV7-6
CDR3: ASSLAGGQTEAF

J: TRBJ1-2
V: TRBV25-1
CDR3: ASSGGGLYGYT

J: TRBJ2-3
V: TRBV10-1
CDR3: ASSASRDTDTQY

J: TRBJ1-5
V: TRBV7-3
CDR3: ASSSIPGHNSNQPQH

J: TRBJ1-5
V: TRBV15
CDR3: ATSREGAGYQPQH

J: TRBJ2-1
V: TRBV7-6
CDR3: ASSLRTDNTRNEQF

J: TRBJ2-3
V: TRBV5-1
CDR3: ASSHGTSGRNGGDTQY

J: TRBJ2-6
V: TRBV7-8
CDR3: ASSPFWDFSGANVLT

J: TRBJ1-2
V: TRBV5-1
CDR3: ASSWDTNYGYT

J: TRBJ2-3
V: TRBV10-3
CDR3: AISGTGRTDTQY

J: TRBJ2-5
V: TRBV28
CDR3: ASSLAGGLQETQY

J: TRBJ1-2
V: TRBV7-2
CDR3: ASSTTGGVYGYT

J: TRBJ1-2
V: TRBV6-5
CDR3: ASSYQDRNYGYT

J: TRBJ1-4
V: TRBV11-2
CDR3: ASSQDLGASSEKLF

J: TRBJ1-2
V: TRBV28
CDR3: ASSSQQLNYGYT

J: TRBJ1-1
V: TRBV7-8
CDR3: ASSLGQPNTEAF

J: TRBJ2-2
V: TRBV30
CDR3: AWSRSAVGTGELF

J: TRBJ2-1
V: TRBV19
CDR3: ASNGRVSDNEQF

J: TRBJ2-2
V: TRBV9
CDR3: ASSVRGGDTGELF

J: TRBJ2-1
V: TRBV30
CDR3: AWSVQGSNEQF

J: TRBJ1-2
V: TRBV7-9
CDR3: ASSRRQANYGYT

J: TRBJ2-1
V: TRBV29-1
CDR3: SVRTSGNEQF

J: TRBJ1-2
V: TRBV19
CDR3: ASSIDLTGYYGYT

J: TRBJ2-1
V: TRBV4-1
CDR3: ASSNPGQGKNEQF

J: TRBJ2-7
V: TRBV23-1
CDR3: ASSPADRNSYEQY

J: TRBJ2-7
V: TRBV6-4
CDR3: ASHMGTSDFYEQY

J: TRBJ2-1
V: TRBV18
CDR3: ASSPGERRNEQF

J: TRBJ2-7
V: TRBV5-1
CDR3: ASTSGNNYEQY

J: TRBJ2-7
V: TRBV7-8
CDR3: ASSLAPGGSYEQY

J: TRBJ2-1
V: TRBV11-2
CDR3: ASSPGTGNYNEQF

J: TRBJ2-7
V: TRBV5-1
CDR3: ASSRGQGAYEQY

J: TRBJ2-3
V: TRBV5-1
CDR3: ASSLDYGGDTQY

J: TRBJ1-4
V: TRBV7-3
CDR3: ASSSPGHATNEKLF

J: TRBJ1-1
V: TRBV9
CDR3: ASSAGGNTEAF

J: TRBJ1-1
V: TRBV27
CDR3: ASSLSQGRGTEAF

J: TRBJ2-7
V: TRBV25-1
CDR3: ASSGERETSFEQY

J: TRBJ1-1
V: TRBV5-8
CDR3: ASSTGQERNTEAF

J: TRBJ2-1
V: TRBV7-2
CDR3: ASSFQGSYNEQF

J: TRBJ2-2
V: TRBV11-3
CDR3: ASRDSSGRSTGELF

J: TRBJ2-7
V: TRBV30
CDR3: AWRGGLEQY

J: TRBJ1-3
V: TRBV4-2
CDR3: ASTAQGGTIY

J: TRBJ2-5
V: TRBV29-1
CDR3: SHTTGGGETQY

J: TRBJ2-2
V: TRBV5-1
CDR3: ASSLTVPGQTNTGELF

J: TRBJ1-2
V: TRBV6-1
CDR3: ASSEGVGAPMRGYT